This T cell receptor beta chain was captured by sequencing in a study of shared clonotypes between healthy human individuals. Findings and caveats of the study: Inspection by rarefaction showed sorted-subset sequencing to be incomplete despite large depth.

The germline gives CDR1 SQVTM, CDR2 ANQGSEA. The trim removed 6 bases at V and 1 base at J, leaving 4 bases unmatched. This CDR3 has 13 residues. The assay was immunoSEQ multiplex PCR, and TCRdb's table has in-frame clones only and misses some. The sample records some 2,400,000 clones, approximately 94% being singletons. Concerning this clone: Its specificity is not known.

Sequencing was carried out using naive CD4+ T cells sorted from blood. Subset indicated: CD45RA+ positively selected. This TCR derives from a young man in good health. This chain links TRBV29-1 with TRBJ2-5, with 8 bases matching TRBD2. CDR3 in DNA: TGCAGCGTGAAACGGGGGGGCCAAGAGACCCAGTACTTC. This sequence encodes CSVKRGGQETQYF. The variable domain in full, with the rest retrieved from reference TRBV29-1 and TRBJ2-5, is SAVISQKPSRDICQRGTSLTIQCQVDSQVTMMFWYRQQPGQSLTLIATANQGSEATYESGFVIDKFPISRPNLTFSTLTVSNMSPEDSSIYLCSVKRGGQETQYFGPGTRLLVL.